The 8 T cell receptor beta chains reported below all come from one sample, sequenced in a study of T cells after yellow fever vaccination. One entry per CDR3 protein results from TCRdb running MiXCR on the 5' RACE reads. The sample lists around 340,000 distinct CDR3 sequences, approximately 9% seen once, with about 20% in the top ten. Material: PBMCs, obtained on the day of the first yellow fever vaccination. All receptors derive from a young man who received the YFV17D yellow fever vaccine.

This clonotype was counted ten times or more. V gene TRBV12-3 or TRBV12-4 combines with J gene TRBJ2-5; D might be TRBD2 (7 bases). V dropped 3 bases and J dropped 5 bases, with 10 bases sitting between them. CDR3 length: 13 residues. CDR3 in amino acids: CASSFGGRETQYF. Here the CDR3 DNA reads TGTGCCAGCAGTTTCGGGGGGCGGGAGACCCAGTACTTC.

This clonotype was observed a few times. This chain joins TRBV6-1 and TRBJ1-5, with TRBD1 identical over 8 bases. Trimming took 6 bases from V and 3 from J; bases not matched to a gene: 4. CDR1 and CDR2 from the germline V gene are MNHNS and SASEGT. The CDR3 totals 14 residues. In DNA, the CDR3 is TGTGCCAGCAGCCGGGACAGGTACAATCAGCCCCAGCATTTT. Translated, it gives CASSRDRYNQPQHF.

The gene calls are TRBV6-1 and TRBJ2-7, with D maybe TRBD1 (7 bases). Germline V gene lookup returns CDR1 MNHNS and CDR2 SASEGT. V shed 6 bases and J shed 6 bases, with 21 bases lying between them. The CDR3 contains 15 residues. The CDR3 here is CASRPYGTALAEQYV. The DNA of the CDR3 is TGTGCCAGCAGGCCCTATGGGACAGCACTAGCCGAGCAGTACGTC.

V and J are TRBV3-1 and TRBJ2-7, with 8 positions matching TRBD2. Germline V gives CDR1 LGHDT, CDR2 YNNKEL (reference sequence). Trimming took 0 bases from V and 2 from J; bases not matched to a gene: 6. The CDR3 runs 16 residues. Here the CDR3 DNA reads TGTGCCAGCAGCCAAGATCCAAGCGGGGGAACCTACGAGCAGTACTTC. Translated, it gives CASSQDPSGGTYEQYF.

This clonotype has only a few counts. V gene TRBV24-1 combines with J gene TRBJ2-1; 11 positions agree with TRBD1. The V gene end was trimmed by 1 base and the J gene end by 6 bases; junction bases not matched to a gene: 4. CDR1 is KGHDR and CDR2 is SFDVKD in the germline V gene. CDR3 length equals 16 residues. In DNA form, the CDR3 reads TGTGCCACCAGTGATTTATCCGGGACAGGGGGCAATGAGCAGTTCTTC. Encoded protein: CATSDLSGTGGNEQFF.

The V gene is TRBV7-2, the J gene TRBJ1-5; D is unclear. The CDR3 length is 15 residues. Trimming left V 1 base short and J 9 bases short, with 16 bases between. Per the germline V gene, CDR1 is SGHTA and CDR2 is FQGNSA. The CDR3 nucleotides are TGTGCCAGCAGCTTAGTGTCGGCAGCGGGTCGGCCCCAGCATTTT. This sequence encodes CASSLVSAAGRPQHF.

This clonotype has a handful of counts. J is TRBJ2-3 and V is TRBV7-3; D gene unclear. CDR1 and CDR2 (germline): SGHTA, FQGTGA. V shed 1 base and J shed 5 bases, with 7 bases lying between them. The CDR3 consists of 13 residues. CDR3: CASSLREKDTQYF. DNA for the CDR3: TGTGCCAGCAGCTTAAGGGAAAAAGATACGCAGTATTTT.

This clonotype was observed at least ten times. CDR3 region: CASSQVYRNSNTEAFF. CDR3 bases: TGCGCCAGCAGCCAAGTCTACAGGAACTCGAACACTGAAGCTTTCTTT. The chain couples TRBV4-1 to TRBJ1-1, with D possibly matching TRBD1 (5 bases). The germline V and J ends were trimmed by 1 base and 1 base, with 13 bases remaining between them. CDR1 and CDR2 from the germline V gene are MGHRA and YSYEKL. CDR3 size: 16 residues.